Listed below are T cell receptor beta chains from one sample, sequenced in a study of blood T cell repertoires in COVID-19. TCRdb's table, derived via immunoSEQ multiplex PCR, lists solely in-frame clones and lacks some. Among about 380,000 clones listed, approximately 77% were seen once. The source material was peripheral blood. These receptors were taken from a human donor with acute or convalescent COVID-19. The donor label of this sample is uncertain. CDR3s leave out the opening cysteine and the closing phenylalanine or tryptophan.

TRBV7-8	TRBJ1-6	ASSFYKTGGNSPLH
TRBV4-1	TRBJ2-3	ASWDRDTDTQY
TRBV3-1/TRBV3-2	TRBJ2-3	ASSPWGSGGPDTQY
TRBV28	TRBJ1-2	ASSTPGTGWGYT
TRBV2	TRBJ1-1	ASSLQGAFEAF
TRBV6-5	TRBJ2-3	ASKHTRLSTQY
TRBV9	TRBJ2-1	ASTATSGDYTLGNNEQF
TRBV19	TRBJ1-1	ASSTRRGYMNTEAF
TRBV4-1	TRBJ1-1	ASRDTDREITEAF
TRBV21-1	TRBJ1-2	ASTSGHRAYGYT
TRBV6-5	TRBJ1-5	AASEGHKGAQH
TRBV4-1	TRBJ2-5	ASSLDGTGGETQY
TRBV5-1	TRBJ2-3	ASSLQGPTDTQY
TRBV12-3/TRBV12-4	TRBJ1-6	ASRQGGNSPLH
TRBV5-4	TRBJ2-5	ASSLRAPSGRGETQY
TRBV6-5	TRBJ2-2	ASGEGITGELF
TRBV18	TRBJ1-2	ASSPSKFYGYT
TRBV18	TRBJ1-4	ASSRHGAGVGTNEKLF
TRBV5-1	TRBJ2-2	ASSLVGQGATGELF
TRBV6-5	TRBJ1-1	ASTLTSGGEAF
TRBV2	TRBJ1-4	ASSVAIGTANEKLF
TRBV29-1	TRBJ2-1	SVDSLAGGHPGQF
TRBV19	TRBJ1-5	ASIPRQGINQPQH
TRBV5-4	TRBJ2-3	ASSKPSTDTQY
TRBV4-1	TRBJ1-3	ASSTERPGNTIY
TRBV6-6	TRBJ2-7	ASSYSGLTPPYEQY
TRBV24-1	TRBJ2-7	ATSDIGGSSYEQY
TRBV28	TRBJ1-1	ASGTGNTEAF
TRBV19	TRBJ2-7	ASSINIGTISYEQY
TRBV18	TRBJ1-3	ASSPDRGNTIY
TRBV18	TRBJ1-6	ASSPRSGGWSPLH
TRBV2	TRBJ2-2	ASSAYREPGELF
TRBV6-5	TRBJ1-2	ASSLKQGYYGYT
TRBV11-2	TRBJ2-2	ASSLVAGTNTGELF
TRBV18	TRBJ2-1	ASSPLGQGYNEQF